This entry features one TCR beta chain sequence. This clone was observed a few times. Its antigen is not yet known. No base qualities exist here, and no much larger clone lies one base off it. The data belong to a study of brain metastases from non-small cell lung cancer (dated by TCRdb to the late 2010s). For the study in its entirety: The immune microenvironment of paired resected primary tumors and brain metastases from non-small-cell lung cancer patients was profiled.

Receptor amplification or capture employed the immunoSEQ multiplex PCR assay. T-cell receptor beta chain repertoire sequencing was performed alongside a 770-gene immune expression panel. The table was pulled from immuneACCESS by TCRdb, which kept in-frame rearrangements only. Such tables lose some clones; where checked, under half of the loss comes from unresolved V genes, and the rest has no known cause. The sample has about 750 clones on record, roughly 88% of them singletons. The top ten clones comprise around 9% of the sample. The germline V gene encodes CDR1 MNHEY and CDR2 SMNVEV (reference sequence). The CDR3 contains 16 residues, cysteine and phenylalanine counted. Only the CDR3 part of the read is kept: 48 bases, read in frame from the first base. V is cut by 4 bases and J by 0 bases, and the space between the germline ends is 10 bases. The cohort comprised 30 to 45 patients with surgically resected non-small-cell lung cancer who had both primary tumor and brain metastasis specimens. Tumor specimens were archival formalin-fixed, paraffin-embedded tissues.

What the authors observed across the whole study: T-cell infiltration was lower in brain metastases than in primary tumors (P < 0.001). T-cell clones appeared expanded in less than 75% of brain metastases relative to the matched primary tumors. Paired brain metastases and primary tumors largely shared TCR repertoires, although T-cell densities in the metastases were sparse.

The chain employs TRBV27 and TRBJ2-6, with the D call perhaps TRBD1 or TRBD2, each one matching 5 bases. Sequencing used tissue from a brain metastasis. The sample's cell subset or site label is to be understood as: resected brain metastasis paired with primary lung tumor. The receptor comes from a donor at least 40 years old with non-small cell lung cancer. The DNA sequence is given as TGTGCCAGCAGTTCGGGACGGCTCTCTGGGGCCAACGTCCTGACTTTC. Translated, this is CASSSGRLSGANVLTF.